This T cell receptor beta chain was recovered during a study of cytomegalovirus exposure and HLA in healthy donors. There are 17 residues in the CDR3. CDR1 is SQVTM and CDR2 is ANQGSEA in the germline V gene. J was trimmed by 2 bases and V by 5 bases; bases with no gene match: 14. General observations from the study: The study listed some 160 cytomegalovirus-associated TCR beta chains. The CMV antigen specificity of a few CMV-associated chains was confirmed through in vitro analysis. Sequencing had likely introduced a cluster of highly shared sequence variants as an artifact. Immune exposure information available was restricted to CMV serostatus.

In the PCR, 60 Vbeta and 13 Jbeta primers were used. Some clones are missing from TCRdb's copy, which holds only in-frame ones; the method was immunoSEQ multiplex PCR. The sample lists over 150,000 clones, about 80% occurring once. A word on this clone: Its antigen is as yet unknown.

Sequenced input: PBMCs. The chain uses TRBV29-1 and TRBJ1-2; 10 bases align to TRBD1. The TCR sequence derives from a man younger than 40 in good health and CMV-seropositive. CDR3 protein: CSVHAPQTGGLNYGYTF. In nucleotides, the CDR3 is TGCAGCGTTCATGCCCCCCAGACAGGGGGCCTCAACTATGGCTACACCTTC.